This entry is about one T cell receptor beta chain. This entry is derived from a study of shared clonotypes between healthy human individuals. Investigators spread the genomic DNA of each subset evenly over several immunoSEQ plates. Per the original data handling: Filtering differed, since immunoSEQ gave only junction sequences and no quality scores. The table came from immunoSEQ multiplex PCR; TCRdb's copy has only in-frame clones and leaves some out. V and J calls and clone size are as listed in that table; D and trimming were resolved from the DNA. The top ten hold roughly 0.4% of the sample, which has 1.5 million to 1.9 million clones, 95% to 99% seen once. Healthy HIV-negative adults with no recent acute infections or vaccinations were recruited as donors. Every one of the donors was a Caucasian adult that lived in Nashville, Tennessee. This CDR3 has 14 amino acids. CDR1 is MNHEY, CDR2 SVGAGI, per germline. The V end was cut by 5 bases, the J end by 4 bases, with 12 bases between.

Sequenced sample: naive CD4+ T cells sorted from blood. This sample's subset: CD45RA+ positively selected. The sequence was collected from a man aged 25 to 40 in good health. The genes are TRBV6-5 and TRBJ1-5; D remains unclear. The CDR3 here is CASSSGMDNQPQHF. CDR3 bases: TGTGCCAGCAGTAGCGGGATGGATAATCAGCCCCAGCATTTT.